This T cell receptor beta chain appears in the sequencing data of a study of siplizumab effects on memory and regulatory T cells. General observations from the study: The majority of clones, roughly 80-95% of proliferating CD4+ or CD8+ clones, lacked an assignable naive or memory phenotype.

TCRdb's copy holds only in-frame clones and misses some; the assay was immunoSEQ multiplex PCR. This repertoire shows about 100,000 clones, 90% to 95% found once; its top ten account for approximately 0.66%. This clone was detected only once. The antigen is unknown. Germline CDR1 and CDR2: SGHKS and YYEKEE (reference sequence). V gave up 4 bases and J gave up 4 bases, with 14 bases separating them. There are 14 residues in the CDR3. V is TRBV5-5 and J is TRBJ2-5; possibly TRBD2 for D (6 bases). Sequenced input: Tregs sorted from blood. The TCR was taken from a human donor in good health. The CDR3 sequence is CASSRNGRGETQYF. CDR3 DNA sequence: TGTGCCAGCAGCCGGAACGGGAGAGGAGAGACCCAGTACTTC. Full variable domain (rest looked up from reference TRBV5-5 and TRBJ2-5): DAGVTQSPTHLIKTRGQQVTLRCSPISGHKSVSWYQQVLGQGPQFIFQYYEKEERGRGNFPDRFSARQFPNYSSELNVNALLLGDSALYLCASSRNGRGETQYFGPGTRLLVL.